Listed below are T cell receptor beta chains from one sample, sequenced in a study of blood T cells in healthy people across ages. TCRdb analysed the 5' RACE reads with MiXCR anew, one entry per CDR3 protein. The data show some 1.8 million distinct CDR3 sequences, about 39% seen once. The sequenced sample consisted of blood. The source of these receptors is a human donor in good health. The CDR3 runs from the conserved cysteine through the conserved F or W. The order of the fields is clone size, J gene, V gene, D gene, CDR3 DNA, CDR3 protein. The D gene is left open where the match is weak. Where a row states a size, it is once, few, many or the class of an expanded clone; other rows omit it.

many | TRBJ2-7 | TRBV7-2 | NA | TGTGCCAGCAGCTTATCTTGGACAGCCGATCCCTACGAGCAGTACTTC | CASSLSWTADPYEQYF
NA | TRBJ2-7 | TRBV2 | NA | TGTGCCACCAATGTCCGGGACGTCACCTACAATGAGCAGTACTTC | CATNVRDVTYNEQYF
NA | TRBJ2-1 | TRBV10-2 | NA | TGCGCCAGCATTTCGCGGGCCTACAATGAGCAGTTCTTC | CASISRAYNEQFF
few | TRBJ1-2 | TRBV7-2 | NA | TGTGCCAGCAGCTTAAGGGCCCAGATGAACTATGGCTACACCTTC | CASSLRAQMNYGYTF
few | TRBJ2-5 | TRBV12-3/TRBV12-4 | NA | TGTGCCAGCAGTCGAAGAGGAGGGGAAGAGACCCAGTACTTC | CASSRRGGEETQYF
NA | TRBJ2-5 | TRBV4-3 | NA | TGCGCCAGCAGCGGGTCGGTGGGGACCCAGTACTTC | CASSGSVGTQYF
NA | TRBJ2-4 | TRBV4-3 | TRBD2 | TGCGCCAGCAGCCAAGATCTCATCGGGATAGCGGGGGGGCCGGGACCGAACATTCAGTACTTC | CASSQDLIGIAGGPGPNIQYF
few | TRBJ2-7 | TRBV4-1 | TRBD1 | TGCGCCAGCAGCCGAACGACAGGGGGCAACTACGAGCAGTACTTC | CASSRTTGGNYEQYF
NA | TRBJ2-1 | TRBV25-1 | NA | TGTGCCAGCAGTACTCTCTCCCTTGCTTCTCAGGACGAGCAGTTCTTC | CASSTLSLASQDEQFF
few | TRBJ1-2 | TRBV12-3/TRBV12-4 | NA | TGTGCCAGCAGTTTAGAGGTGTTGCGTGGCTACACCTTC | CASSLEVLRGYTF
NA | TRBJ1-1 | TRBV7-2 | NA | TGTGCCAGGGATGTCTCAGGGGCTGAAGCTTTCTTT | CARDVSGAEAFF
few | TRBJ2-1 | TRBV7-9 | NA | TGTGCCAGCAGCTTAGGACCGAGTGGGGTGGAGGAGCAGTTCTTC | CASSLGPSGVEEQFF
NA | TRBJ1-5 | TRBV6-1 | NA | TGTGCCAGCAGTGGTATAAGGGGTCAGCCCCAGCATTTT | CASSGIRGQPQHF
NA | TRBJ2-1 | TRBV29-1 | NA | TGCAGCGTTGATGATCGACAGGCCAACTCCTACAATGAGCAGTTCTTC | CSVDDRQANSYNEQFF
few | TRBJ1-3 | TRBV25-1 | NA | TGTGCCAGCAGTGAATTAGGGACGGAGGGAGTCGGAAACACCATATATTTT | CASSELGTEGVGNTIYF
few | TRBJ2-3 | TRBV11-1 | NA | TGTGCCAGCAGTTTAGGAGGTAGCGGACTTAGCACAGATACGCAGTATTTT | CASSLGGSGLSTDTQYF
once | TRBJ1-3 | TRBV7-2 | NA | TGTGCCAGCAGCTTATTAGGGGGGGTGGCTGGAAACACCATATATTTT | CASSLLGGVAGNTIYF
NA | TRBJ2-6 | TRBV20-1 | NA | TGCAGTGCTAGATCGGGGAACTCTGGGGCCAACGTCCTGACTTTC | CSARSGNSGANVLTF
many | TRBJ2-5 | TRBV7-2 | NA | TGTGCCAGCAGCTTAGCCAGGGCTCAAGAGACCCAGTACTTC | CASSLARAQETQYF
NA | TRBJ2-3 | TRBV10-3 | NA | TGTGCCACCAGGGAAAGGGCGGATACGCAGTATTTT | CATRERADTQYF
many | TRBJ2-3 | TRBV20-1 | TRBD1 | TGCAGTGCTAGAGGGACAGGGGAGGTAGATACGCAGTATTTT | CSARGTGEVDTQYF
NA | TRBJ2-3 | TRBV12-3/TRBV12-4 | NA | TGTGCCAGCAGTTTTGGAGATAATACCGCAGATACGCAGTATTTT | CASSFGDNTADTQYF
NA | TRBJ2-3 | TRBV9 | TRBD2 | TGTGCCAGCAGCCCCCGGGAGGGCGTTCCAACAGATACGCAGTATTTT | CASSPREGVPTDTQYF
NA | TRBJ1-1 | TRBV30 | NA | TGTTGTTGGCGAGATTACACTGAAGCTTTCTTT | CCWRDYTEAFF
NA | TRBJ2-7 | TRBV20-1 | TRBD1 | TGCAGTGCTAGAGTGGGGGACAGCTACTACGAGCAGTACTTC | CSARVGDSYYEQYF
few | TRBJ2-5 | TRBV7-9 | TRBD1 | TGTGCCAGCAGCTTTCCCGGGACAGCGCAAGAGACCCAGTACTTC | CASSFPGTAQETQYF
NA | TRBJ2-3 | TRBV5-1 | NA | TGCGCCAGCACCAGAATATATGGCGCAGATACGCAGTATTTT | CASTRIYGADTQYF
NA | TRBJ1-2 | TRBV5-1 | NA | TGCGCCAGCAGCCTACTATTCGGGACGAGCTATGGCTACACCTTC | CASSLLFGTSYGYTF
NA | TRBJ1-1 | TRBV28 | NA | TGTGCCAGCATGGCGCCAGGTCTCATCCAAGCTTTCTTT | CASMAPGLIQAFF
NA | TRBJ2-7 | TRBV27 | TRBD2 | TGTGCCAGCAGTTTATTGCCGGGAGGGTGCGCCGAGCAGTACTTC | CASSLLPGGCAEQYF
NA | TRBJ2-3 | TRBV5-4 | NA | TGTGCCAGCGGCTGGGGGACGGGAACAGATACGCAGTATTTT | CASGWGTGTDTQYF
NA | TRBJ2-3 | TRBV7-8 | TRBD1 | TGTGCCAGCAGCTTGGACAGGACTTCTAGCACAGATACGCAGTATTTT | CASSLDRTSSTDTQYF
NA | TRBJ1-6 | TRBV3-1 | TRBD1 | TGTGCCAGCAGCCTGGGACAGGGGTTTTCACCCCTCCACTTT | CASSLGQGFSPLHF
NA | TRBJ2-7 | TRBV6-2/TRBV6-3 | NA | TGTGCCAGCAGCTCCCCCGACCCGAACCGGGACGAGCAGTACTTC | CASSSPDPNRDEQYF
NA | TRBJ2-7 | TRBV5-4 | NA | TGTGCCCTAGGGCGGGACAGTTCCTACGAGCAGTACTTC | CALGRDSSYEQYF
NA | TRBJ2-5 | TRBV20-1 | NA | TGCAGTACCCTCGGGGCGCAGTACTTC | CSTLGAQYF
NA | TRBJ1-5 | TRBV11-3 | NA | TGTGCCAGCAGCGAAATGGGACGGCTCAATCAGCCCCAGCATTTT | CASSEMGRLNQPQHF
NA | TRBJ2-6 | TRBV7-8 | TRBD1 | TGTGCCAGCAGCACAGAAAGGCAGGGGGCTAAGCCTGGGGCCAACGTCCTGACTTTC | CASSTERQGAKPGANVLTF
NA | TRBJ1-2 | TRBV4-3 | TRBD1 | TGCGCCAGCAGCCTCGAGTTCCAGACCGACAGGGAGGACTATGGCTACACCTTC | CASSLEFQTDREDYGYTF
few | TRBJ1-1 | TRBV6-6 | TRBD1 | TGTGCCAGCAGCCGGACCCGGACAGGGGACACTGAAGCTTTCTTT | CASSRTRTGDTEAFF
NA | TRBJ2-7 | TRBV4-3 | TRBD1 | TGCGCCAGCAGCCAAGATCGGACAGGGGGCGGCGAGCAGTACTTC | CASSQDRTGGGEQYF
NA | TRBJ1-6 | TRBV7-8 | NA | TGTGCCAGCAGCCAATTGACAGTAGTGTCACCCCTCCACTTT | CASSQLTVVSPLHF
few | TRBJ2-7 | TRBV6-1 | TRBD1 | TGTGCCAGCAGGTCGCCGGACAGGGAGAATTATTTGACCGAGCAGTACTTC | CASRSPDRENYLTEQYF
once | TRBJ2-4 | TRBV6-1 | NA | TGTGCCAGCAGGGTCCTGGAAGCCAAAAACATTCAGTACTTC | CASRVLEAKNIQYF
NA | TRBJ2-7 | TRBV5-6 | NA | TGTGCCAGCAGCTTCATGAAAGGGCAGTTTTACGAGCAGTACTTC | CASSFMKGQFYEQYF
NA | TRBJ2-7 | TRBV27 | NA | TGTTCAAACCCCGAGGGATCCCGGCCAGGTAAATCCTACGAGCAGTACTTC | CSNPEGSRPGKSYEQYF
NA | TRBJ2-1 | TRBV7-9 | NA | TGTGCCAGCAGCTTAGTGGAAGGATGGAATGAGCAGTTCTTC | CASSLVEGWNEQFF
few | TRBJ2-1 | TRBV5-1 | TRBD2 | TGCGCCAGCAGCCTACCTAGCGGGGGGGACAATGAGCAGTTCTTC | CASSLPSGGDNEQFF